These T cell receptor beta chains were read from a single sample in a study of blood T cell repertoires in COVID-19. Data came from immunoSEQ multiplex PCR; TCRdb stores just in-frame clones and leaves some out. This sample has fewer than 500,000 clones, with about nine tenths found just once. Sample: peripheral blood. The receptors come from a woman aged 25 to 39 with active or convalescent COVID-19. Each CDR3 is given without its conserved first and last residue. The order of the fields is V gene, CDR3 length, CDR3 protein.

V gene: TRBV3-1/TRBV3-2; CDR3 length: 12; CDR3 protein: ASSLGLAGGPSD
V gene: TRBV19; CDR3 length: 10; CDR3 protein: ASSTQGLRYT
V gene: TRBV29-1; CDR3 length: 10; CDR3 protein: SAAGTGYGYT
V gene: TRBV5-1; CDR3 length: 12; CDR3 protein: ASSAVSGGYGYT
V gene: TRBV6-5; CDR3 length: 13; CDR3 protein: ASKRSGGLTGTQY
V gene: TRBV5-6; CDR3 length: 12; CDR3 protein: ASSLMDREKTQY
V gene: TRBV2; CDR3 length: 9; CDR3 protein: ASRQGHGYT
V gene: TRBV5-1; CDR3 length: 10; CDR3 protein: ASIPGGTEAF
V gene: TRBV5-1; CDR3 length: 16; CDR3 protein: ASSLFSGGLSGANVLT
V gene: TRBV2; CDR3 length: 13; CDR3 protein: ASSDLEGRTGELF
V gene: TRBV29-1; CDR3 length: 11; CDR3 protein: SAGTGGLNEQF
V gene: TRBV14; CDR3 length: 13; CDR3 protein: ASSPIRGVNTEAF
V gene: TRBV7-2; CDR3 length: 13; CDR3 protein: ASRTGTRISGELF